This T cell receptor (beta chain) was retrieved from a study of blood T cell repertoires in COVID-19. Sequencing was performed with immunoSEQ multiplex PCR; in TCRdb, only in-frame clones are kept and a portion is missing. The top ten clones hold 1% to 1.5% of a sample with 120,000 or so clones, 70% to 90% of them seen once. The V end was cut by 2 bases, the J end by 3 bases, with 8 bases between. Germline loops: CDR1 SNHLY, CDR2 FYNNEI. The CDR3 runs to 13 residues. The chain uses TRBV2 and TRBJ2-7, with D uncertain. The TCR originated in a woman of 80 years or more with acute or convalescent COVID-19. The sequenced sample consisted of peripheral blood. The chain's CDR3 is CASSEYSHYEQYF. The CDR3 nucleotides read TGTGCCAGCAGTGAATACTCCCACTACGAGCAGTACTTC.